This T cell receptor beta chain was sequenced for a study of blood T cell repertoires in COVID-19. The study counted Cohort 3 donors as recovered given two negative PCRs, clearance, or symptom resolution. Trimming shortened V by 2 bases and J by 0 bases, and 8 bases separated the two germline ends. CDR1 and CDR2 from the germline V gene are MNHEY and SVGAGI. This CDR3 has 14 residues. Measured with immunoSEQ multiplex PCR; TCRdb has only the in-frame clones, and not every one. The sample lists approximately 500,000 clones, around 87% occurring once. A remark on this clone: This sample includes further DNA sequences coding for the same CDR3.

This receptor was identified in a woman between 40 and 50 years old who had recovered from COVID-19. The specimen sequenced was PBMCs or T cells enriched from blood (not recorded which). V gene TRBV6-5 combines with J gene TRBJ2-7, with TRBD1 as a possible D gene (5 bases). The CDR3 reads CASSYQGTSYEQYF. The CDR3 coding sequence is TGTGCCAGCAGTTACCAGGGCACCTCCTACGAGCAGTACTTC.